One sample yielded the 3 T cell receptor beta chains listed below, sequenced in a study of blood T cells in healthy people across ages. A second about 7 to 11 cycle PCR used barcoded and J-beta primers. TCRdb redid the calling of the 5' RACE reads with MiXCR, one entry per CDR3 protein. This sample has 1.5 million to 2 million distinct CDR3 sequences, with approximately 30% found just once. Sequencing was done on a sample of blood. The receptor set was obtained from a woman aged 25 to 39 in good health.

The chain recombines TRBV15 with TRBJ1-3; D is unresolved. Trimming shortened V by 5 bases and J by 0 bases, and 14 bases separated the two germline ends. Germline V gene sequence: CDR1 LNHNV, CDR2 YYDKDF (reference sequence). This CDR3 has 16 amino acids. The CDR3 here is CATSEDGVLSGNTIYF. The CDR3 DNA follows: TGTGCCACCAGCGAAGATGGGGTCCTCTCTGGAAACACCATATATTTT.

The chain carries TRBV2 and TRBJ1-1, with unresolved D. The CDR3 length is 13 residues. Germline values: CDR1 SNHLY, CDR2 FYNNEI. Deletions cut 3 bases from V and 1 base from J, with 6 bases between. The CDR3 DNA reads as TGTGCCAGCAGTGACTATCAGAACACTGAAGCTTTCTTT. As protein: CASSDYQNTEAFF.

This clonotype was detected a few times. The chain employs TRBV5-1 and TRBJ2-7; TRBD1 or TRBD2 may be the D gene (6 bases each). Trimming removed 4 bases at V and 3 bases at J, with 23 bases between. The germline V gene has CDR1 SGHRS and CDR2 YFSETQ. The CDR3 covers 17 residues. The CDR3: CASSLPEGRGRNYEQYF. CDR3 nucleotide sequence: TGCGCCAGCAGCCTCCCGGAGGGTAGGGGGAGGAACTACGAGCAGTACTTC.